Following are 24 T cell receptor beta chains from one sample sequenced in a study of blood T cell repertoires in COVID-19. TCRdb's table, derived via immunoSEQ multiplex PCR, lists solely in-frame clones and lacks some. The sample shows fewer than 300,000 clones, over 80% of them seen only once. Material: peripheral blood. The receptor source for this set is a woman aged 70-85 years with active or convalescent COVID-19.

V usage is TRBV27 and J usage is TRBJ1-1, with 9 nucleotides matching TRBD1. The length of the CDR3 is 14 residues. Germline values: CDR1 MNHEY, CDR2 SMNVEV (reference sequence). J lost 4 bases, V lost 7 bases, and 7 bases had no gene match. DNA of the CDR3: TGTGCCAGCATTCTGGACAGGGGAAGCACTGAAGCTTTCTTT. Its translation: CASILDRGSTEAFF.

V is TRBV3-1 (or the pseudogene TRBV3-2) and J is TRBJ2-7; D is uncertain. The CDR3 is 12 residues long. CDR1 and CDR2 (germline): LGHDT, YNNKEL (reference sequence). V lost 1 base and J lost 3, with 4 bases in between. The CDR3 sequence is CASSQAVYEQYF. The CDR3 region has the DNA TGTGCCAGCAGCCAAGCGGTCTACGAGCAGTACTTC.

This clone came up a few times. The chain uses TRBV5-1 and TRBJ1-3, with 9 bases aligning to TRBD1. Germline CDR1 is SGHRS and CDR2 is YFSETQ. Trimming at V came to 4 bases and at J to 0 bases, leaving 8 bases not matched to a gene. The CDR3 covers 17 residues. CDR3 DNA sequence: TGCGCCAGCAGCGTAAATGGACAGGGGCGCTCTGGAAACACCATATATTTT. Amino acids: CASSVNGQGRSGNTIYF.

The V gene is TRBV9, the J gene TRBJ2-4; 10 bases map to TRBD2. The V gene end was trimmed by 0 bases and the J gene end by 8 bases; junction bases not matched to a gene: 8. The CDR3 runs to 16 residues. Germline-derived CDR1 and CDR2 are SGDLS and YYNGEE. The CDR3 sequence is CASSVGTSGFGYIQYF. The CDR3 region has the DNA TGTGCCAGCAGCGTAGGGACTAGCGGCTTCGGATACATTCAGTACTTC.

V gene TRBV27 combines with J gene TRBJ1-1; D is unclear. CDR1 is MNHEY, CDR2 SMNVEV, per germline (reference sequence). CDR3 size: 14 residues. The ends were cut back, 5 bases at V and 1 base at J, with 11 bases in the middle. The CDR3 here is CASSARPRNTEAFF. In nucleotides, the CDR3 is TGTGCCAGCAGTGCCAGGCCAAGGAACACTGAAGCTTTCTTT.

The chain links TRBV28 to TRBJ1-5, with D possibly being TRBD1 (5 bases). Germline loops: CDR1 MDHEN, CDR2 SYDVKM. The germline V and J ends were trimmed by 1 base and 9 bases, with 25 bases remaining between them. The CDR3 sequence is 18 residues long. For the CDR3, the DNA is TGTGCCAGCAGTTTATCAACATTTGGGCAGGGAAGAATTCGGCCCCAGCATTTT. It yields the protein CASSLSTFGQGRIRPQHF.

The rearrangement uses TRBV5-4 and TRBJ1-5; 12 nucleotides match TRBD1. This CDR3 has 15 residues. The V segment lost 4 bases and the J segment 7 bases; nucleotides outside the gene matches: 6. Germline CDR1 SGHNT, CDR2 YYREEE (reference sequence). This CDR3 reads CASSPGQGAGQPQHF. The CDR3 bases are TGTGCCAGCAGCCCGGGACAGGGGGCTGGACAGCCCCAGCATTTT.

The V gene is TRBV15, the J gene TRBJ2-1; D is ambiguous. Germline V gives CDR1 LNHNV, CDR2 YYDKDF (reference sequence). V lost 1 base and J 0 bases, leaving 7 bases between the germline ends. CDR3 size: 15 residues. The CDR3 loop reads CATSRVANSYNEQFF. In DNA, the CDR3 is TGTGCCACCAGCAGAGTGGCAAACTCCTACAATGAGCAGTTCTTC.

The V call is TRBV7-9, the J call TRBJ2-5, with 10 bases fitting TRBD1. Germline V gene data show CDR1 as SEHNR and CDR2 as FQNEAQ (reference sequence). J was trimmed by 4 bases and V by 1 base; bases with no gene match: 6. The CDR3 has 16 amino acids. CDR3 sequence: CASSLGDRGKGETQYF. Written as DNA, the CDR3 is TGTGCCAGCAGCTTAGGGGACAGGGGCAAAGGAGAGACCCAGTACTTC.

The chain uses TRBV2 and TRBJ2-3, with D maybe TRBD2 (6 bases). V dropped 4 bases and J dropped 4 bases, with 15 bases sitting between them. The CDR3 loop spans 15 amino acids. CDR1 and CDR2 (germline): SNHLY, FYNNEI. CDR3 in DNA: TGTGCCAGCAGTGGCTCCGGGGGACGGGCAGATACGCAGTATTTT. It translates to CASSGSGGRADTQYF.

The chain uses TRBV3-1 (or the pseudogene TRBV3-2) and TRBJ2-7; 9 bases map to TRBD2. CDR1 and CDR2 from the germline V gene are LGHDT and YNNKEL (reference sequence). This CDR3 spans 15 amino acids. The junction had 7 bases not matched to a gene; V was cut back by 4 bases and J by 3 bases. The DNA for the CDR3 is TGTGCCAGCAGCCGAGGGACTAGCTTGGACTACGAGCAGTACTTC. Its protein product is CASSRGTSLDYEQYF.

This rearrangement joins TRBV24-1 to TRBJ1-3, with D possibly matching TRBD1 (5 bases). Germline V lookup: CDR1 KGHDR, CDR2 SFDVKD. V dropped 4 bases and J dropped 2 bases, with 11 bases sitting between them. The CDR3 runs to 15 residues. In DNA form, the CDR3 reads TGTGCCACCAGTGACAACAGGTGGACTGGAAACACCATATATTTT. It is translated as CATSDNRWTGNTIYF.

V is TRBV6-6 and J is TRBJ2-3, with 8 bases that match TRBD2. The V gene's germline CDR1 is MNHNY and CDR2 SVGAGI (reference sequence). The CDR3 is made up of 14 amino acids. Trimming at V came to 6 bases and at J to 2 bases, leaving 4 bases not matched to a gene. The CDR3 DNA sequence: TGTGCCAGCAGCACCGGACTAGCCACAGATACGCAGTATTTT. Residues: CASSTGLATDTQYF.

The chain uses TRBV10-3 and TRBJ1-4; D is perhaps TRBD1 (5 bases). With 10 bases removed from V and 6 bases from J, the gap between germline ends came to 12 bases. The germline V gene has CDR1 ENHRY and CDR2 SYGVKD. CDR3 length equals 12 residues. DNA of the CDR3: TGTGCCACGGCGGGGGGGGATGAAAAACTGTTTTTT. Protein sequence: CATAGGDEKLFF.

V and J are TRBV6-5 and TRBJ1-2; tentative D call: TRBD1 (6 bases). Looked up from germline, CDR1 is MNHEY and CDR2 is SVGAGI. The CDR3 length is 14 residues. V was cut by 6 bases and J by 3 bases, with 14 bases left in between. CDR3 in amino acids: CASRTTGSYYGYTF. The CDR3 DNA reads TGTGCCAGCAGAACTACAGGGTCGTACTATGGCTACACCTTC.

The rearrangement uses TRBV10-3 and TRBJ2-1; tentatively, D is TRBD2 (6 bases). The CDR3 loop spans 15 amino acids. Trimming stripped 2 bases from V and 5 bases from J, with 13 bases between. Germline CDR1 is ENHRY and CDR2 is SYGVKD. CDR3 amino acids: CAISEDGTPHNEQFF. CDR3 coding DNA: TGTGCCATCAGTGAGGACGGGACTCCCCACAATGAGCAGTTCTTC.

The sample holds one count of this clone. This chain connects TRBV18 to TRBJ2-6, with 7 bases identical to TRBD2. This CDR3 has 16 amino acids. V dropped 0 bases and J dropped 1; count of bases not matched to a gene: 0. Germline CDR1 is KGHSH and CDR2 is LQKENI. The CDR3 DNA reads TGTGCCAGCTCACCACCGGGGGGGTCTGGGGCCAACGTCCTGACTTTC. Translation gives CASSPPGGSGANVLTF.

This chain connects TRBV5-6 to TRBJ2-5; TRBD2 is a possible D gene (6 bases). The germline gives CDR1 SGHDT, CDR2 YYEEEE. Trimming shortened V by 4 bases and J by 5 bases, and 12 bases separated the two germline ends. This CDR3 is 13 amino acids long. CDR3 protein: CASSPTGVETQYF. The CDR3 DNA is TGTGCCAGCAGCCCAACGGGAGTGGAGACCCAGTACTTC.

The V call is TRBV5-1, the J call TRBJ2-1; TRBD2 matches 11 bases. CDR1 and CDR2 (germline): SGHRS, YFSETQ. With 3 bases clipped from V and 9 bases from J, the junction kept 14 bases outside the gene matches. The CDR3 is made up of 17 amino acids. The CDR3 protein is CASSSNYLAGGQSEQFF. CDR3 DNA sequence: TGCGCCAGCAGCTCCAACTACCTAGCGGGAGGCCAAAGTGAGCAGTTCTTC.

This chain joins TRBV5-1 and TRBJ2-3, with 7 bases aligning to TRBD2. Germline V gene data show CDR1 as SGHRS and CDR2 as YFSETQ. There are 16 residues in the CDR3. V trimming: 2 bases; J trimming: 0 bases; junction bases outside the gene matches: 6. CDR3 sequence reads: CASSFSGGFSTDTQYF. The CDR3 nucleotides are TGCGCCAGCAGCTTTTCGGGGGGATTTAGCACAGATACGCAGTATTTT.

This chain links TRBV3-1 (or the pseudogene TRBV3-2) with TRBJ1-4, with D uncertain. Trimming cost V 1 base and J 8 bases, with 5 bases left between them. This CDR3 contains 12 residues. The germline V gene encodes CDR1 LGHDT and CDR2 YNNKEL (reference sequence). The CDR3 coding sequence is TGTGCCAGCAGCCAAGCCGAGGAAAAACTGTTTTTT. This encodes CASSQAEEKLFF.

This sequence joins TRBV5-8 and TRBJ2-5, with a weak D call TRBD2 (5 bases). Per germline, CDR1 SGHTS and CDR2 YDEGEE. V lost 1 base, J lost 5 bases, and 15 bases lay in between. This CDR3 is built from 15 residues. The CDR3 region has the DNA TGTGCCAGCAGCTTGACGGTGGGAGTGGCGGAGACCCAGTACTTC. It yields the protein CASSLTVGVAETQYF.

This chain uses TRBV6-5 with TRBJ2-1; a weak D match, TRBD2 (5 bases). Germline V lookup: CDR1 MNHEY, CDR2 SVGAGI. Trimming removed 6 bases at V and 2 bases at J, with 14 bases between. The CDR3 extends over 15 amino acids. The CDR3 coding sequence is TGTGCCAGCAGATACCAGATCGGGGCCTACAATGAGCAGTTCTTC. This sequence encodes CASRYQIGAYNEQFF.

The rearrangement links TRBV2 to TRBJ1-6; tentatively, D is TRBD1 (6 bases). V lost 6 bases and J 8 bases, leaving 14 bases between the germline ends. The CDR3 has 14 residues. Germline V CDR1 and CDR2: SNHLY, FYNNEI. The CDR3 spells CASRGGLQDSPLHF. CDR3 bases: TGTGCCAGCAGGGGGGGGCTCCAGGATTCACCCCTCCACTTT.